This TCR beta chain was profiled in a study of OX40 agonist ivuxolimab in advanced cancers. Germline V lookup: CDR1 SGHVS, CDR2 FNYEAQ. The CDR3 has 16 residues. The V end was cut by 1 base, the J end by 4 bases, with 13 bases between. Clones were read by immunoSEQ multiplex PCR, and TCRdb kept only the in-frame ones, dropping some. The sample holds tens of thousands of clones, 80% to 90% seen once. The material was CD4+ or CD8+ T cells sorted from blood, obtained in a trial of the OX40 agonist ivuxolimab. The source of this sequence is an adult with an advanced solid tumor such as melanoma, head and neck, liver or kidney cancer. V is TRBV7-6 and J is TRBJ2-2, with D hard to call. The CDR3 loop is CASSLVSVYGTGELFF. CDR3 bases: TGTGCCAGCAGCTTAGTTTCAGTCTACGGCACCGGGGAGCTGTTTTTT. Full variable domain (rest looked up from reference TRBV7-6 and TRBJ2-2): GAGVSQSPRYKVTKRGQDVALRCDPISGHVSLYWYRQALGQGPEFLTYFNYEAQQDKSGLPNDRFSAERPEGSISTLTIQRTEQRDSAMYRCASSLVSVYGTGELFFGEGSRLTVL.